The rows below give T cell receptor beta chains drawn from one sample of a study of response to subunit inactivated influenza vaccine. TCRdb ran MiXCR on the RT-PCR reads and lists one entry per CDR3 protein. The sample has 530,000 or so distinct CDR3 sequences, around 25% seen once. The sequenced sample was CD4+ T cells sorted from PBMCs, obtained 4 to 6 days after vaccination. These receptors all stem from a man aged 45-60 years who received an inactivated influenza vaccine. Each CDR3 is given with its conserved first and last residue. The order of the fields is V gene, CDR3 length, clone size, J gene, D gene, CDR3 protein, CDR3 DNA. D genes are given only for firm matches. Expanded clones get a size class; other rows say once, few or many, or leave the size out.

V gene: TRBV5-1; CDR3 length: 18; clone size: few; J gene: TRBJ1-6; D gene: TRBD1; CDR3 protein: CASSSRGVEGSYNSPLHF; CDR3 DNA: TGCGCCAGCAGCTCCAGGGGGGTGGAAGGCTCCTATAATTCACCCCTCCACTTT
V gene: TRBV12-3/TRBV12-4; CDR3 length: 14; clone size: few; J gene: TRBJ1-1; D gene: TRBD1; CDR3 protein: CASSFGDRGTEAFF; CDR3 DNA: TGTGCCAGCAGTTTCGGGGACAGGGGAACTGAAGCTTTCTTT
V gene: TRBV12-3/TRBV12-4; CDR3 length: 14; clone size: .; J gene: TRBJ2-1; D gene: .; CDR3 protein: CASRKGTYYNEQFF; CDR3 DNA: TGTGCCAGCAGGAAGGGGACATACTACAATGAGCAGTTCTTC
V gene: TRBV6-1; CDR3 length: 14; clone size: .; J gene: TRBJ1-2; D gene: .; CDR3 protein: CASSPQDIIHGYTF; CDR3 DNA: TGTGCCAGCAGTCCACAGGATATAATTCATGGCTACACCTTC
V gene: TRBV25-1; CDR3 length: 14; clone size: few; J gene: TRBJ1-6; D gene: TRBD1; CDR3 protein: CASTRTGYDSPLHF; CDR3 DNA: TGTGCCAGCACCCGGACAGGGTACGATTCACCCCTCCACTTT
V gene: TRBV6-1; CDR3 length: 14; clone size: .; J gene: TRBJ2-1; D gene: .; CDR3 protein: CASRTRDIYNEQFF; CDR3 DNA: TGTGCCAGCAGGACAAGGGACATCTACAATGAGCAGTTCTTC
V gene: TRBV5-1; CDR3 length: 15; clone size: .; J gene: TRBJ1-1; D gene: .; CDR3 protein: CASSSGRGGDTEAFF; CDR3 DNA: TGCGCCAGCAGCTCCGGACGGGGCGGGGACACTGAAGCTTTCTTT
V gene: TRBV6-5; CDR3 length: 15; clone size: .; J gene: TRBJ2-3; D gene: .; CDR3 protein: CASSYESGGTDTQYF; CDR3 DNA: TGTGCCAGCAGTTATGAGTCAGGGGGCACAGATACGCAGTATTTT
V gene: TRBV12-3/TRBV12-4; CDR3 length: 13; clone size: .; J gene: TRBJ1-1; D gene: .; CDR3 protein: CASRELGSTEAFF; CDR3 DNA: TGTGCCAGCAGGGAACTAGGGAGCACTGAAGCTTTCTTT
V gene: TRBV5-1; CDR3 length: 15; clone size: .; J gene: TRBJ2-7; D gene: .; CDR3 protein: CASSTGSWSTYEQYF; CDR3 DNA: TGCGCCAGCAGCACAGGTAGCTGGAGCACCTACGAGCAGTACTTC
V gene: TRBV20-1; CDR3 length: 13; clone size: .; J gene: TRBJ2-7; D gene: TRBD2; CDR3 protein: CSAPLAGGYEQYF; CDR3 DNA: TGCAGTGCCCCCTTAGCGGGAGGTTACGAGCAGTACTTC
V gene: TRBV20-1; CDR3 length: 10; clone size: .; J gene: TRBJ1-1; D gene: .; CDR3 protein: CSAADRPAFF; CDR3 DNA: TGCAGTGCTGCGGACAGACCAGCTTTCTTT
V gene: TRBV5-1; CDR3 length: 13; clone size: .; J gene: TRBJ2-5; D gene: .; CDR3 protein: CASSVSGMETQYF; CDR3 DNA: TGCGCCAGCAGCGTGAGCGGCATGGAGACCCAGTACTTC
V gene: TRBV6-2/TRBV6-3; CDR3 length: 13; clone size: .; J gene: TRBJ1-1; D gene: TRBD1; CDR3 protein: CASIGFGTVVAFF; CDR3 DNA: TGTGCCAGCATCGGTTTCGGGACAGTTGTGGCTTTCTTT
V gene: TRBV29-1; CDR3 length: 14; clone size: .; J gene: TRBJ1-1; D gene: .; CDR3 protein: CSVDAGELNTEAFF; CDR3 DNA: TGCAGCGTTGATGCAGGCGAGCTAAACACTGAAGCTTTCTTT
V gene: TRBV10-3; CDR3 length: 18; clone size: many; J gene: TRBJ2-3; D gene: TRBD2; CDR3 protein: CAISEWITSGRVTDTQYF; CDR3 DNA: TGTGCCATCAGTGAGTGGATAACTAGCGGGAGGGTGACAGATACGCAGTATTTT
V gene: TRBV29-1; CDR3 length: 13; clone size: few; J gene: TRBJ2-3; D gene: .; CDR3 protein: CSVGTGATDTQYF; CDR3 DNA: TGCAGCGTTGGGACGGGGGCTACAGATACGCAGTATTTT
V gene: TRBV24-1; CDR3 length: 14; clone size: .; J gene: TRBJ1-5; D gene: .; CDR3 protein: CATSATGGNQPQHF; CDR3 DNA: TGTGCCACCAGTGCGACAGGAGGAAATCAGCCCCAGCATTTT
V gene: TRBV7-2; CDR3 length: 16; clone size: .; J gene: TRBJ1-6; D gene: TRBD1; CDR3 protein: CASSLRTGSWYSPLHF; CDR3 DNA: TGTGCCAGCAGCCTGAGGACAGGGAGTTGGTATTCACCCCTCCACTTT
V gene: TRBV6-1; CDR3 length: 14; clone size: .; J gene: TRBJ2-7; D gene: TRBD1; CDR3 protein: CASTPRLTTGEQYF; CDR3 DNA: TGTGCCAGCACCCCAAGACTCACGACAGGGGAGCAGTACTTC
V gene: TRBV7-8; CDR3 length: 14; clone size: .; J gene: TRBJ2-7; D gene: .; CDR3 protein: CASSPIGGLDEQYF; CDR3 DNA: TGTGCCAGCAGCCCGATTGGAGGGCTGGACGAGCAGTACTTC
V gene: TRBV6-1; CDR3 length: 12; clone size: .; J gene: TRBJ2-2; D gene: .; CDR3 protein: CASIDHTGELFF; CDR3 DNA: TGTGCCAGCATTGACCACACCGGGGAGCTGTTTTTT
V gene: TRBV29-1; CDR3 length: 12; clone size: .; J gene: TRBJ1-1; D gene: .; CDR3 protein: CSVAGLNTEAFF; CDR3 DNA: TGCAGCGTTGCCGGACTGAACACTGAAGCTTTCTTT
V gene: TRBV5-1; CDR3 length: 15; clone size: few; J gene: TRBJ2-1; D gene: .; CDR3 protein: CASSFGNALGDEQFF; CDR3 DNA: TGCGCCAGCAGCTTTGGAAATGCTTTAGGGGATGAGCAGTTCTTC
V gene: TRBV27; CDR3 length: 15; clone size: few; J gene: TRBJ2-7; D gene: .; CDR3 protein: CASSLSRQRTYEQYF; CDR3 DNA: TGTGCCAGCAGTTTATCGAGGCAGAGGACGTACGAGCAGTACTTC
V gene: TRBV19; CDR3 length: 13; clone size: .; J gene: TRBJ2-7; D gene: .; CDR3 protein: CASSMRGYDEQYF; CDR3 DNA: TGTGCCAGTAGTATGAGGGGCTACGACGAGCAGTACTTC
V gene: TRBV9; CDR3 length: 13; clone size: few; J gene: TRBJ1-2; D gene: .; CDR3 protein: CASSVGEGVGYTF; CDR3 DNA: TGTGCCAGCAGCGTAGGGGAGGGAGTTGGCTACACCTTC
V gene: TRBV15; CDR3 length: 19; clone size: .; J gene: TRBJ2-1; D gene: TRBD2; CDR3 protein: CATSRDLAGGPIEWNEQFF; CDR3 DNA: TGTGCCACCAGCAGAGATCTGGCGGGGGGGCCAATAGAGTGGAATGAGCAGTTCTTC
V gene: TRBV5-1; CDR3 length: 13; clone size: few; J gene: TRBJ1-1; D gene: .; CDR3 protein: CASSLGWGTEAFF; CDR3 DNA: TGCGCCAGCAGCTTGGGTTGGGGCACTGAAGCTTTCTTT
V gene: TRBV10-2; CDR3 length: 15; clone size: few; J gene: TRBJ2-3; D gene: TRBD2; CDR3 protein: CASVWTSGVTDTQYF; CDR3 DNA: TGCGCCAGCGTTTGGACTAGCGGAGTCACAGATACGCAGTATTTT
V gene: TRBV20-1; CDR3 length: 14; clone size: .; J gene: TRBJ2-1; D gene: .; CDR3 protein: CSARSRSSYNEQFF; CDR3 DNA: TGCAGTGCTAGATCCAGAAGCTCCTACAATGAGCAGTTCTTC
V gene: TRBV5-1; CDR3 length: 13; clone size: few; J gene: TRBJ2-1; D gene: .; CDR3 protein: CASRRTEVTEQFF; CDR3 DNA: TGCGCCAGCCGCCGGACGGAGGTTACTGAGCAGTTCTTC